The rows below give T cell receptor beta chains drawn from one sample of a study of T cell changes during pregnancy in multiple sclerosis. Sequenced by immunoSEQ multiplex PCR; TCRdb stores in-frame clones only, minus some. This sample has some 29,000 clones; roughly 89% occur once, and the top ten carry about 3.9%. The starting material was CD8+ T cells from peripheral blood mononuclear cells, obtained in the second trimester of pregnancy. The receptors come from a female donor in good health, enrolled as a control in a pregnancy study. Each CDR3 is given with its conserved first and last residue. The D gene is left open where the match is weak. Expanded clones are given a class, and other clones once, few, many or no size at all.

clone size,D gene,J gene,V gene,CDR3 DNA,CDR3 protein
.,TRBD1,TRBJ2-2,TRBV9,TGTGCCAGCAGCTACCGGGACAGCTACACCGGGGAGCTGTTTTTT,CASSYRDSYTGELFF
.,.,TRBJ2-2,TRBV4-1,TGCGCCAGCAGCCAAGAAAGCTGGAAAACAGTTAAGTCCGGGGAGCTGTTTTTT,CASSQESWKTVKSGELFF
.,TRBD1,TRBJ1-1,TRBV4-2,TGTGCCAGCAGCCAAGATCCGGGACAGGGGGACACTGAAGCTTTCTTT,CASSQDPGQGDTEAFF
.,TRBD1,TRBJ1-4,TRBV6-5,TGTGCCAGCAGTTATGCGACAGGGACAAATGAAAAACTGTTTTTT,CASSYATGTNEKLFF
.,TRBD2,TRBJ2-7,TRBV27,TGTGCCAGCAGCAAAAGACTAGCGGGGGACGAGCAGTACTTC,CASSKRLAGDEQYF
once,TRBD1,TRBJ2-5,TRBV7-9,TGTGCCAGCAGCTTACCGACAGGGTTACAAGAGACCCAGTACTTC,CASSLPTGLQETQYF
.,TRBD1,TRBJ1-1,TRBV4-3,TGCGCCAGCAGCCGCATTACAGGGGTCGCTGAAGCTTTCTTT,CASSRITGVAEAFF
once,TRBD1,TRBJ2-7,TRBV7-9,TGTGCCAGCAGAGGCAGGGGGCATGGGACCTACGAGCAGTACTTC,CASRGRGHGTYEQYF
.,.,TRBJ2-3,TRBV19,TGTGCCAGTAGTACGGACAGCGCAGATACGCAGTATTTT,CASSTDSADTQYF
once,.,TRBJ2-3,TRBV9,TGTGCCAGCAGCGTCACTAGCCGGGGGACAGATACGCAGTATTTT,CASSVTSRGTDTQYF
.,TRBD1,TRBJ2-7,TRBV4-2,TGTGCCAGCAGCCTGTCGGGACAGGGGATTAACGAGCAGTACTTC,CASSLSGQGINEQYF
.,TRBD2,TRBJ2-7,TRBV27,TGTGCCAGCAGTCCCGGGACTAGCGGGACGTACGAGCAGTACTTC,CASSPGTSGTYEQYF
once,.,TRBJ1-1,TRBV7-9,TGTGCCAGCAGCCCTTGGGACTGGGACACTGAAGCTTTCTTT,CASSPWDWDTEAFF
.,.,TRBJ1-2,TRBV27,TGTGCCAGCAGCTCGGCAGGCTATGGCTACACCTTC,CASSSAGYGYTF
.,.,TRBJ2-7,TRBV6-5,TGTGCCAGCAGACCGGGACAACCTTCGTACGAGCAGTACTTC,CASRPGQPSYEQYF
.,.,TRBJ2-1,TRBV27,TGTGCCAGCAGTTTGGCCTTGGGGCGACCCTACAATGAGCAGTTCTTC,CASSLALGRPYNEQFF
once,TRBD1,TRBJ1-5,TRBV5-8,TGTGCCAGCAGCTTGTTGACAGGGGGCAATAGGCCCCAGCATTTT,CASSLLTGGNRPQHF
.,.,TRBJ1-5,TRBV30,TGTGCCTGGAGTGTACCGGCAGGGCTGTCGAATCAGCCCCAGCATTTT,CAWSVPAGLSNQPQHF
.,TRBD1,TRBJ2-7,TRBV19,TGTGCCAGTAGAAGACAGGGGGACTCCTACGAGCAGTACTTC,CASRRQGDSYEQYF
once,.,TRBJ2-7,TRBV21-1,TGTGCCAGCAGCGAGGACAGGGGTTACGAGCAGTACTTC,CASSEDRGYEQYF
.,.,TRBJ1-2,TRBV29-1,TGCAGCGTTGAATCCAGGGTCTTTTATGGCTACACCTTC,CSVESRVFYGYTF
.,.,TRBJ1-5,TRBV30,TGTGCCTGGAGGTACCGGGATCAGCCCCAGCATTTT,CAWRYRDQPQHF
.,.,TRBJ2-7,TRBV4-3,TGCGCCAGCAGCCCCAGGAGGGACGTGAGTGAGCAGTACTTC,CASSPRRDVSEQYF
.,.,TRBJ2-7,TRBV29-1,TGCAGCGTTGAAGATCGTACCGTTGGACAGCGGAGCTCCTACGAGCAGTACTTC,CSVEDRTVGQRSSYEQYF
.,TRBD1,TRBJ1-6,TRBV19,TGTGCCAGTAGTACCGGACAGGGGGCCATTGTACTTTCCTATAATTCACCCCTCCACTTT,CASSTGQGAIVLSYNSPLHF
.,TRBD2,TRBJ2-1,TRBV6-4,TGTGCCAGCAGTGGGACTAGCGGGGGGTACAATGAGCAGTTCTTC,CASSGTSGGYNEQFF
.,TRBD1,TRBJ1-2,TRBV4-1,TGCGCCAGCAGCCAAGAGAGAGGAGACAGGGGGCATGGCTACACCTTC,CASSQERGDRGHGYTF
once,.,TRBJ2-3,TRBV15,TGTGCCACCAGCAGAGGAGGGAGCACAGATACGCAGTATTTT,CATSRGGSTDTQYF
.,TRBD1,TRBJ2-6,TRBV28,TGTGCCAGCAGTTTATACAGGGACAGGGGCTCTGGGGCCAACGTCCTGACTTTC,CASSLYRDRGSGANVLTF
few,.,TRBJ2-1,TRBV30,TGTGCCTGGAGTTTGACAGAGAACAATGAGCAGTTCTTC,CAWSLTENNEQFF
.,.,TRBJ2-1,TRBV4-3,TGCGCCAGCAGCCAAGACGGGACTCATAACAATGAGCAGTTCTTC,CASSQDGTHNNEQFF
.,.,TRBJ1-5,TRBV2,TGTGCCAGCAGTGAAGCAAGACAGAGGAATCAGCCCCAGCATTTT,CASSEARQRNQPQHF
.,TRBD2,TRBJ2-1,TRBV9,TGTGCCAGCAGCGATTCTAGCGGGGGGACCAATGAGCAGTTCTTC,CASSDSSGGTNEQFF
.,TRBD2,TRBJ2-3,TRBV4-2,TGTGCCAGCAGCCAAGGGAGCGGGGGACCTAGCACAGATACGCAGTATTTT,CASSQGSGGPSTDTQYF
.,TRBD1,TRBJ2-7,TRBV19,TGTGCCAGTAGTATGTATGGCAGTTCGGACAGGGAGGAAGAGTACGAGCAGTACTTC,CASSMYGSSDREEEYEQYF
.,.,TRBJ1-2,TRBV29-1,TGCAGCGTTGAAGGGGCGACGCCGCCTAACTATGGCTACACCTTC,CSVEGATPPNYGYTF
.,TRBD1,TRBJ1-5,TRBV19,TGTGCCAGTAGCCCCGCCCCCAGGGGGCCGTATAGCAATCAGCCCCAGCATTTT,CASSPAPRGPYSNQPQHF
.,.,TRBJ2-7,TRBV5-6,TGTGCCAGCAGCTCCAAACTCGGGACATCGGGATCCTACGAGCAGTACTTC,CASSSKLGTSGSYEQYF
.,.,TRBJ1-4,TRBV7-9,TGTGCCAGCAGCTTAGCGGGACAAGACTATGAAAAACTGTTTTTT,CASSLAGQDYEKLFF
.,TRBD1,TRBJ1-2,TRBV7-7,TGTGCCAGCTATAACCGGGACAGGGGGAACTATGGCTACACCTTC,CASYNRDRGNYGYTF
once,TRBD1,TRBJ1-1,TRBV7-2,TGTGCCAGCAGCTTACGTCTCGGACAGGGTGGGACTGAAGCTTTCTTT,CASSLRLGQGGTEAFF
.,TRBD1,TRBJ2-7,TRBV9,TGTGCCAGCAGCGGAGGGACAGGGGGCAACGAGCAGTACTTC,CASSGGTGGNEQYF
large,TRBD2,TRBJ2-5,TRBV4-3,TGCGCCAGCAGCCAAGATCCTAGCGGGGGATCGGAGACCCAGTACTTC,CASSQDPSGGSETQYF
few,TRBD1,TRBJ1-1,TRBV5-6,TGTGCCAGCAGCAGAGGGACAGGAGGGGCTGAAGCTTTCTTT,CASSRGTGGAEAFF
.,.,TRBJ1-6,TRBV4-3,TGCGCCAGCAGCCAAGATGTAGGGGGGGCTTCACCCCTCCACTTT,CASSQDVGGASPLHF
once,TRBD1,TRBJ1-3,TRBV14,TGTGCCAGCAGCCAAGGGGACAGGGGACGCGGAAACACCATATATTTT,CASSQGDRGRGNTIYF
.,.,TRBJ1-1,TRBV7-6,TGTGCCAGCAGCCATACAGGGAGGGACACTGAAGCTTTCTTT,CASSHTGRDTEAFF
.,.,TRBJ1-6,TRBV11-3,TGTGCCAGCAGCGTCAGCGAGTATTTGGATTCACCCCTCCACTTT,CASSVSEYLDSPLHF
medium-sized,.,TRBJ1-3,TRBV11-2,TGTGCCAGCAGCTTAGCGGCAGGTCCTTCTGGAAACACCATATATTTT,CASSLAAGPSGNTIYF
.,.,TRBJ1-1,TRBV6-6,TGTGCCAGCAGTTACTTGCCCTCGAACATGAACACTGAAGCTTTCTTT,CASSYLPSNMNTEAFF
.,TRBD1,TRBJ1-2,TRBV7-9,TGTGCCAGCAGCTTACAGGGGGCAGACTATGGCTACACCTTC,CASSLQGADYGYTF
once,TRBD2,TRBJ2-1,TRBV7-9,TGTGCCAGCAGCGCGGGACTAGCGGGGGGTCCGGATGAGCAGTTCTTC,CASSAGLAGGPDEQFF
.,TRBD2,TRBJ2-7,TRBV9,TGTGCCAGCAGCGCCGGACTAGCGGGGGTAGGGTACGAGCAGTACTTC,CASSAGLAGVGYEQYF
.,.,TRBJ1-4,TRBV11-1,TGTGCCAGCAGCTTCAGTGCAACTAATGAAAAACTGTTTTTT,CASSFSATNEKLFF